This T cell receptor (beta chain) emerged from a study of T cell responses to AZD1222 COVID-19 vaccine. Across the study: Pooling was applied to second doses at about 4 or about 12 weeks. The study, taken as a whole, reports: Along spike, vaccine-associated CD4 TCRs were found throughout, with dominance at 160-218 and 743-854. Nearly half of spike-specific TCRs reportedly go after variant regions that carry no mutations. Spike-specific TCR depth and breadth grew after two AZD1222 doses.

V lost 9 bases, J lost 4 bases, and 8 bases stayed unmatched. CDR1 and CDR2 (germline): LNHDA, SQIVND (reference sequence). The CDR3 covers 14 residues. Using immunoSEQ multiplex PCR, the repertoire was profiled, and TCRdb retains in-frame clones only, with some absent. This sample has about 120,000 clones, with around 92% found just once. This clone was recorded only once. Its antigen is not known. This sequence originates from an adult in good health. The gene calls are TRBV19 and TRBJ2-1, with 8 nucleotides matching TRBD2. Sequencing was performed on peripheral blood, taken on day 0 of AZD1222 vaccination. CDR3 in DNA: TGTGCCAGCGCGACACTAGCGGAGTACAATGAGCAGTTCTTC. This translates into CASATLAEYNEQFF.